The clone carrying this T cell receptor (beta chain) was observed a handful of times. What it binds is unknown. Germline loops: CDR1 MNHEY, CDR2 SMNVEV (reference sequence). This CDR3 is 13 amino acids long. Deletions cut 4 bases from V and 8 bases from J, with 14 bases between. TCRdb processed the reads anew with MiXCR; each CDR3 protein has one entry. This sample yields tens of thousands of distinct CDR3 sequences, of which 20% are seen a single time; more than 65% belongs to the top ten. This sample is part of a study of T cell repertoires in cytomegalovirus infection. Study-level background: Recently described HLA-C-restricted plus well-studied HLA-B-restricted CMV epitopes were used. Matching HLA type, along with CMV infection, was indicated by public TCR beta signatures.

Notes on the study in general: Individuals carrying CMV plus the relevant HLA were identified by cumulative frequency of public TCR beta families.

The chain has TRBV27 and TRBJ1-2, with a possible D match to TRBD1 (5 bases). This TCR was sampled from a human donor in good health (CMV status not recorded). Some clones in this sample may be carry-over from other donors' samples. Source: CD8+ T cells from cultured PBMCs, taken from culture after CMV antigen stimulation. CDR3 DNA: TGTGCCAGCAGTTCGACAGCCCTCGGGGGCTACACCTTC. Encoded protein: CASSSTALGGYTF.